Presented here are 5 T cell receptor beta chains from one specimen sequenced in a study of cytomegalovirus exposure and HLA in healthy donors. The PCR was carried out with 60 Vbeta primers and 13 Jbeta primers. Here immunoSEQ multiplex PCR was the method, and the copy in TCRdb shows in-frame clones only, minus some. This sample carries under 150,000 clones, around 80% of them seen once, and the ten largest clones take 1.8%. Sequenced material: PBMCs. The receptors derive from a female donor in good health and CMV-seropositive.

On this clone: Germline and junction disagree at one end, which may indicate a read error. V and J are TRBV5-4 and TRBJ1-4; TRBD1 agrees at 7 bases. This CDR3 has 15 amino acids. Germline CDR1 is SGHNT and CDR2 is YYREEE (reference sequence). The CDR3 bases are TGTGCCAGCAGCTCAGACAGGGCAACTAATGAAAAACTGCTTTTT. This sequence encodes CASSSDRATNEKLLF.

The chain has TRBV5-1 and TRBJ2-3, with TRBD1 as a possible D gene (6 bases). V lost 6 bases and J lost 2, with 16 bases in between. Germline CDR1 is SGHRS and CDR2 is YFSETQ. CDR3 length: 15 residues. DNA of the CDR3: TGCGCCAGCAATCTCCCGACAGGAGACACAGATACGCAGTATTTT. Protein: CASNLPTGDTDTQYF.

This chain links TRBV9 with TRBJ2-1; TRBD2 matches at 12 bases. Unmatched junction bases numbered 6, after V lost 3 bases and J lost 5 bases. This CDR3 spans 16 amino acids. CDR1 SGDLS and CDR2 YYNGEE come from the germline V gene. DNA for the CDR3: TGTGCCAGCAGCGGCCTAGCGGGAGGGCCCGACAATGAGCAGTTCTTC. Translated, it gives CASSGLAGGPDNEQFF.

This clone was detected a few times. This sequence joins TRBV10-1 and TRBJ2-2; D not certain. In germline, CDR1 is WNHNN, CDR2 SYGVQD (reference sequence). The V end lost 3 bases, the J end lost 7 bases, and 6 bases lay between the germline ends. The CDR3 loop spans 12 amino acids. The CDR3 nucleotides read TGCGCCAGCAGTGAAGGCGGCGGGGAGCTGTTTTTT. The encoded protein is CASSEGGGELFF.

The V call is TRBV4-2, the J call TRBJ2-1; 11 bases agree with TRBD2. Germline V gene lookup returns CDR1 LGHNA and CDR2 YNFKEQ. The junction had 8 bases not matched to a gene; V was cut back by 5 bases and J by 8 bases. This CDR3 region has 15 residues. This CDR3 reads CASSEPTSGNYEQFF. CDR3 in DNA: TGTGCCAGCAGCGAGCCGACTAGCGGGAACTATGAGCAGTTCTTC.